This TCR beta chain came from a study of blood T cell repertoires in COVID-19. Study-level information: Sources were T cells, B-cell-depleted T cells, or PBMCs; the material itself was cDNA or gDNA.

Per the authors' pipeline: For nucleated cells, counts were estimated from reference gene primer amplification. TCRdb's table, derived via immunoSEQ multiplex PCR, lists solely in-frame clones and lacks some. That table is the source of V, J and clone size, and D and trimming were worked out from the DNA. The table shows about 180,000 clones, with around nine tenths occurring only once. V was cut by 5 bases and J by 5 bases, with 10 bases left in between. This CDR3 spans 13 amino acids. Per germline, CDR1 MNHEY and CDR2 SVGAGI. The chain has TRBV6-5 and TRBJ1-5; the D gene is possibly TRBD1 (5 bases). The source is a man in his sixties with COVID-19, enrolled during active disease. Sequenced input: peripheral blood. CDR3 DNA sequence: TGTGCCAGCAGTATCAGGGTAGATCAGCCCCAGCATTTT. Residues: CASSIRVDQPQHF.